These T cell receptor beta chains were read from a single sample in a study of identifying expanded T cells in peripheral blood. Profiled with immunoSEQ multiplex PCR; TCRdb holds only in-frame clones, not every one. The sample has about 76,000 clones, about four fifths seen once. The sequencing input was blood. Receptors were obtained from a person aged 18-70 years in good health. Each CDR3 is given with its conserved first and last residue. A D gene is named only where the DNA matches it firmly. Clone size is shown for a subset of rows, as once, few, many or a class of expanded clone.

clone_size: -; v_call: TRBV15; j_call: TRBJ2-3; d_call: TRBD2; cdr3_nt: TGTGCCACCAGCAGGGGGGCCGGGACTAGCGCGGGAGATACGCAGTATTTT; cdr3_aa: CATSRGAGTSAGDTQYF
clone_size: -; v_call: TRBV7-3; j_call: TRBJ2-6; d_call: -; cdr3_nt: TGTGCCAGCAGCTTATTGGATGGGGCCAACGTCCTGACTTTC; cdr3_aa: CASSLLDGANVLTF
clone_size: -; v_call: TRBV28; j_call: TRBJ2-7; d_call: -; cdr3_nt: TGTGCCAGCAGTTTTAGCGGCGGGCAGTACTTC; cdr3_aa: CASSFSGGQYF
clone_size: -; v_call: TRBV5-5; j_call: TRBJ2-4; d_call: -; cdr3_nt: TGTGCCAGCAGCTTGGCCCAGGGTGGAAACATTCAGTACTTC; cdr3_aa: CASSLAQGGNIQYF
clone_size: few; v_call: TRBV30; j_call: TRBJ2-3; d_call: -; cdr3_nt: TGTGCCTGGACGGTGTCTCGGAGGGAGCCCACAGATACGCAGTATTTT; cdr3_aa: CAWTVSRREPTDTQYF
clone_size: -; v_call: TRBV19; j_call: TRBJ1-4; d_call: -; cdr3_nt: TGTGCCAGTAGTATAGCCCAGGGCTACGAGGTGTTTTTT; cdr3_aa: CASSIAQGYEVFF
clone_size: -; v_call: TRBV7-9; j_call: TRBJ2-3; d_call: TRBD2; cdr3_nt: TGTGCCAGCAGCTCACATAGCGGGAGGTTCACAGATACGCAGTATTTT; cdr3_aa: CASSSHSGRFTDTQYF
clone_size: -; v_call: TRBV7-9; j_call: TRBJ2-1; d_call: -; cdr3_nt: TGTGCCAGCAGCCCCCTCGGTAGGGGCCCCTACAATGAGCAGTTCTTC; cdr3_aa: CASSPLGRGPYNEQFF
clone_size: -; v_call: TRBV29-1; j_call: TRBJ2-7; d_call: TRBD2; cdr3_nt: TGCAGCGTTGAAGTCAACACCGGGACTAGCGGGACCTACGAGCAGTACTTC; cdr3_aa: CSVEVNTGTSGTYEQYF
clone_size: -; v_call: TRBV27; j_call: TRBJ2-1; d_call: -; cdr3_nt: TGTGCCAGCTGGCGGGCGGGGTACAATGAGCAGTTCTTC; cdr3_aa: CASWRAGYNEQFF
clone_size: -; v_call: TRBV4-3; j_call: TRBJ2-1; d_call: -; cdr3_nt: TGCGCCAGCAGCCAAGATACACTTAGCGAGCGGGAGCAGTTCTTC; cdr3_aa: CASSQDTLSEREQFF
clone_size: -; v_call: TRBV5-6; j_call: TRBJ2-4; d_call: TRBD1; cdr3_nt: TGTGCCAGCAGCTTGGACCGACAGGGCACTTTAGCCAAAAACATTCAGTACTTC; cdr3_aa: CASSLDRQGTLAKNIQYF
clone_size: -; v_call: TRBV6-1; j_call: TRBJ2-5; d_call: -; cdr3_nt: TGTGCCAGCAGGGCCGGGACGCAAGAGACCCAGTACTTC; cdr3_aa: CASRAGTQETQYF
clone_size: -; v_call: TRBV10-3; j_call: TRBJ2-3; d_call: TRBD2; cdr3_nt: TGTGCCATCAGCTCAAGGACTAGCGGGAGCACAGATACGCAGTATTTT; cdr3_aa: CAISSRTSGSTDTQYF